Listed here are 20 T cell receptor beta chains from one sample, sequenced in a study of OX40 agonist ivuxolimab in advanced cancers. The protocol was immunoSEQ multiplex PCR, while the TCRdb copy is restricted to in-frame clones and leaves out a portion. The table includes approximately 61,000 clones, about 90% detected once. The sequences come from CD4+ or CD8+ T cells sorted from blood, collected in a trial of the OX40 agonist ivuxolimab. The receptors were sampled from an adult with an advanced solid tumor such as melanoma, head and neck, liver or kidney cancer.

The chain employs TRBV19 and TRBJ2-5; D tentatively fits TRBD1 or TRBD2 (5 bases each). The CDR3 consists of 15 residues. Germline CDR1 LNHDA, CDR2 SQIVND (reference sequence). V gave up 1 base and J gave up 3 bases, with 12 bases separating them. The CDR3, as DNA: TGTGCCAGTAGTATAGGAGGGACCCAGGAAGAGACCCAGTACTTC. The encoded protein is CASSIGGTQEETQYF. The entire variable domain, with the rest obtained from reference TRBV19 and TRBJ2-5, is as follows: DGGITQSPKYLFRKEGQNVTLSCEQNLNHDAMYWYRQDPGQGLRLIYYSQIVNDFQKGDIAEGYSVSREKKESFPLTVTSAQKNPTAFYLCASSIGGTQEETQYFGPGTRLLVL.

The V gene is TRBV5-1, the J gene TRBJ1-2, with 11 nucleotides matching TRBD1. The CDR3 extends over 15 amino acids. The germline V gene has CDR1 SGHRS and CDR2 YFSETQ. Trimming removed 0 bases from V and 6 bases from J; junction bases left unmatched: 4. DNA for the CDR3: TGCGCCAGCAGCTTGGTTGGACAGGGGGCCGATGGCTACACCTTC. Encoded protein: CASSLVGQGADGYTF.

The chain has TRBV30 and TRBJ2-1; tentatively, D is TRBD1 or TRBD2 (5 bases each). V lost 3 bases and J lost 0, with 9 bases in between. The CDR3 is 14 amino acids. The germline CDR1 and CDR2 sequences are GTSNPN and SVGIG (reference sequence). CDR3 DNA sequence: TGTGCCTGGAGGGGACGAGCCTCCTACAATGAGCAGTTCTTC. This gives the protein CAWRGRASYNEQFF.

The V and J genes are TRBV5-6 and TRBJ1-1; perhaps TRBD1 as D (6 bases). V was trimmed by 4 bases and J by 2 bases, leaving 15 bases between them. The CDR3 loop spans 15 amino acids. Germline CDR1 is SGHDT and CDR2 is YYEEEE. In nucleotides, the CDR3 is TGTGCCAGCAGCCCCCTAGGGGGGAGCAACACTGAAGCTTTCTTT. Amino acid sequence: CASSPLGGSNTEAFF.

The chain has TRBV27 and TRBJ2-1, with D tentatively TRBD1 or TRBD2 (5 bases each). The CDR3 totals 15 residues. The V end was cut by 6 bases, the J end by 0 bases, with 12 bases between. Per the germline V gene, CDR1 is MNHEY and CDR2 is SMNVEV (reference sequence). Here the CDR3 DNA reads TGTGCCAGCAGGCCCGGGACGGCCTCCTACAATGAGCAGTTCTTC. Protein: CASRPGTASYNEQFF.

This rearrangement joins TRBV9 to TRBJ1-1; TRBD1 might be the D (6 bases). The CDR3 contains 12 residues. In germline, CDR1 is SGDLS, CDR2 YYNGEE. Trimming shortened V by 2 bases and J by 8 bases, and 10 bases separated the two germline ends. CDR3 protein: CASSVWQGEAFF. The CDR3 region has the DNA TGTGCCAGCAGCGTTTGGCAGGGGGAAGCTTTCTTT.

The gene calls are TRBV19 and TRBJ2-2; TRBD2 agrees at 10 bases. This CDR3 comprises 15 residues. Germline V gives CDR1 LNHDA, CDR2 SQIVND (reference sequence). Trimming at V came to 4 bases and at J to 6 bases, leaving 5 bases not matched to a gene. Here the CDR3 reads CASSRLAGVPGELFF. The CDR3 region has the DNA TGTGCCAGTAGTAGGCTAGCGGGAGTCCCCGGGGAGCTGTTTTTT.

This rearrangement joins TRBV11-3 to TRBJ2-7, with 8 bases lining up with TRBD1. Losses at the gene ends were 6 bases for V and 7 bases for J; bases not matched to a gene: 8. The CDR3 sequence is 13 residues long. Germline CDR1 is SGHNT and CDR2 is YENEEA. The CDR3 sequence is CASSPQGAKEQYF. CDR3 DNA: TGTGCCAGCAGTCCCCAGGGGGCTAAAGAGCAGTACTTC.

CDR3 bases: TGTGCCAGCAGCGGAGGGACTAGCGAGGCTCACGAGCAGTACTTC. This sequence encodes CASSGGTSEAHEQYF. The chain recombines TRBV5-5 with TRBJ2-7; 10 bases align to TRBD2. V trimming: 4 bases; J trimming: 5 bases; junction bases outside the gene matches: 9. The CDR3 spans 15 residues. The V gene's germline CDR1 is SGHKS and CDR2 YYEKEE (reference sequence).

The chain has TRBV18 and TRBJ1-1; 11 bases line up with TRBD1. Germline loops: CDR1 KGHSH, CDR2 LQKENI. With V trimmed by 4 bases and J by 0 bases, 7 bases remained unmatched. This CDR3 has 17 amino acids. The CDR3 is CASSQTGQGALNTEAFF. The CDR3 coding sequence is TGTGCCAGCTCACAGACTGGACAGGGGGCTTTGAACACTGAAGCTTTCTTT.

The V gene is TRBV11-3, the J gene TRBJ2-3; D gene ambiguous. The CDR3 is made up of 16 amino acids. The V gene lost 1 base and the J gene lost 4 bases, with 15 bases spanning the gap. Per the germline V gene, CDR1 is SGHNT and CDR2 is YENEEA. The CDR3 DNA reads TGTGCCAGCAGCTTAGCCGGCTCTAGTGGGGCAGATACGCAGTATTTT. It encodes CASSLAGSSGADTQYF. The full variable domain, with the rest looked up from reference TRBV11-3 and TRBJ2-3, is EAGVVQSPRYKIIEKKQPVAFWCNPISGHNTLYWYLQNLGQGPELLIRYENEEAVDDSQLPKDRFSAERLKGVDSTLKIQPAELGDSAVYLCASSLAGSSGADTQYFGPGTRLTVL.

This chain links TRBV15 with TRBJ2-1; a weak D match, TRBD2 (6 bases). Trimming shortened V by 5 bases and J by 0 bases, and 11 bases separated the two germline ends. The CDR3 spans 15 residues. CDR1 and CDR2 (germline): LNHNV, YYDKDF (reference sequence). The CDR3 DNA follows: TGTGCCACCAGCTCGAGCGGGCGCTCCTACAATGAGCAGTTCTTC. Encoded protein: CATSSSGRSYNEQFF.

The chain links TRBV30 to TRBJ1-3, with a weak D call TRBD1 (6 bases). Germline V lookup: CDR1 GTSNPN, CDR2 SVGIG (reference sequence). V was clipped by 0 bases and J by 1 base, with 10 bases between them. The CDR3 runs 15 residues. The CDR3 reads CAWSVTGISGNTIYF. The CDR3 region has the DNA TGTGCCTGGAGTGTAACAGGGATATCTGGAAACACCATATATTTT.

The chain links TRBV6-5 to TRBJ2-5; the match to TRBD1 covers 10 bases. V was clipped by 6 bases and J by 4 bases; unmatched bases: 2. There are 13 residues in the CDR3. Germline V gene sequence: CDR1 MNHEY, CDR2 SVGAGI. Written as DNA, the CDR3 is TGTGCCAGCAGCCGGGACAGGGGAGAGACCCAGTACTTC. Residues: CASSRDRGETQYF.

This clone was counted only a few times. The J gene is TRBJ1-2, the V gene TRBV4-1; TRBD1 agrees at 7 bases. V gave up 4 bases and J gave up 6 bases; unmatched junction bases: 8. The germline CDR1 and CDR2 sequences are MGHRA and YSYEKL. There are 14 residues in the CDR3. The CDR3 sequence is CASSLHRGSDGYTF. CDR3 nucleotides: TGCGCCAGCAGCCTTCACAGGGGAAGCGATGGCTACACCTTC.

With regard to this clone: An end of the junction differs from the germline gene, which may be a read error. The rearrangement joins TRBV5-3 to TRBJ1-1, with TRBD1 as a possible D gene (5 bases). TRBV5-3 is treated as an ORF (open reading frame) with a function not yet certain. This CDR3 has 14 residues. The CDR3 spells CASSFTTGNTEAFF. CDR3 DNA: TGTGCCAGCAGCTTTACCACAGGGAACACTGAAGCTTTCTTT.

The chain links TRBV28 to TRBJ1-2; 9 nucleotides match TRBD1. Per the germline V gene, CDR1 is MDHEN and CDR2 is SYDVKM. The V and J ends lost 7 bases and 4 bases, in that order; junction bases with no gene match: 7. CDR3 length: 14 residues. The CDR3 DNA reads TGTGCCAGCACCCCGGGACAGGGTGCCTATGGCTACACCTTC. Its protein product is CASTPGQGAYGYTF.

V usage is TRBV4-3 and J usage is TRBJ2-1, with D possibly TRBD2 on 6 matching bases. Per germline, CDR1 LGHNA and CDR2 YSLEER. Trimming pared 1 base from V and 3 bases from J, leaving 13 bases between. CDR3 size: 16 residues. CDR3 sequence reads: CASSQARDSRYNEQFF. DNA of the CDR3: TGCGCCAGCAGCCAAGCGAGGGACTCCCGCTACAATGAGCAGTTCTTC.

The chain has TRBV30 and TRBJ1-2; tentative D call: TRBD1 (6 bases). The CDR3 has 16 residues. With 2 bases removed from V and 5 bases from J, the gap between germline ends came to 21 bases. Germline CDR1 reads GTSNPN; CDR2 reads SVGIG (reference sequence). CDR3 in DNA: TGTGCCTGGAGTCCCGGACAGCCCCCCTTGAGGTATGGCTACACCTTC. Its translation: CAWSPGQPPLRYGYTF.

V is TRBV7-9 and J is TRBJ2-7, with D perhaps matching TRBD1 or TRBD2 (5 bases each). Germline V lookup: CDR1 SEHNR, CDR2 FQNEAQ (reference sequence). With 9 bases removed from V and 5 bases from J, the gap between germline ends came to 20 bases. The CDR3 sequence is 14 residues long. The CDR3 nucleotides read TGTGCCAGTGGCCGGACACTCCAGACTAACGAGCAGTACTTC. Amino acid sequence: CASGRTLQTNEQYF.